This T cell receptor beta chain was captured by sequencing in a study of T cell changes during pregnancy in multiple sclerosis. The assay was immunoSEQ multiplex PCR, and TCRdb's table has in-frame clones only and misses some. This sample carries some 41,000 clones, about nine tenths of them seen once, and the ten largest clones take over 1%. This CDR3 is 15 amino acids long. The V gene's germline CDR1 is MNHEY and CDR2 SMNVEV (reference sequence). V gave up 3 bases and J gave up 3 bases; unmatched junction bases: 4. Sequences were derived from CD4+ T cells from peripheral blood mononuclear cells, sampled after pregnancy. The TCR sequence derives from a female donor with multiple sclerosis, enrolled in a pregnancy study. The V call is TRBV27, the J call TRBJ2-1; 8 bases are shared with TRBD1. CDR3 nucleotide sequence: TGTGCCAGCAGTTTTGCAGGGGGCCTCTACAATGAGCAGTTCTTC. Protein: CASSFAGGLYNEQFF.